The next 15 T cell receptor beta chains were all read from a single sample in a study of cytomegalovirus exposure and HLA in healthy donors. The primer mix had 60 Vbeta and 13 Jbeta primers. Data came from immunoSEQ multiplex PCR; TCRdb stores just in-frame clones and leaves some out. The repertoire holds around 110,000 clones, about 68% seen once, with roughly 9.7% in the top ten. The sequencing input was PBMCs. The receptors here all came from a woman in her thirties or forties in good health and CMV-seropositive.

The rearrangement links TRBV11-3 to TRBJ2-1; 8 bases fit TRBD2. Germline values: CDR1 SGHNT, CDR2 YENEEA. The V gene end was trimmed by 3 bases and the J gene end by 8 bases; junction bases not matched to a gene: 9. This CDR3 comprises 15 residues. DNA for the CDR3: TGTGCCAGCAGCTTTAAAGGAGCCGGGAGGGATGAGCAGTTCTTC. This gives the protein CASSFKGAGRDEQFF.

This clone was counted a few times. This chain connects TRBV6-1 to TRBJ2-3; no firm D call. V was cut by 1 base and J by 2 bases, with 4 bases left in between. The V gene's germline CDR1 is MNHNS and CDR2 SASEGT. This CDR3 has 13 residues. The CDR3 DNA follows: TGTGCCAGCAGTGAAGGGCACACAGATACGCAGTATTTT. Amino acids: CASSEGHTDTQYF.

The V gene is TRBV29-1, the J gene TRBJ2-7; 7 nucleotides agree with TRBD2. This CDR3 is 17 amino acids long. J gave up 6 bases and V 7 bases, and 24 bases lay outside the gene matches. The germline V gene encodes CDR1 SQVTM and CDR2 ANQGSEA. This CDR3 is CSARREGGEGSRSEQYF. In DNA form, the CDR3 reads TGCAGCGCTAGAAGGGAGGGAGGGGAGGGATCGCGGAGCGAGCAGTACTTC.

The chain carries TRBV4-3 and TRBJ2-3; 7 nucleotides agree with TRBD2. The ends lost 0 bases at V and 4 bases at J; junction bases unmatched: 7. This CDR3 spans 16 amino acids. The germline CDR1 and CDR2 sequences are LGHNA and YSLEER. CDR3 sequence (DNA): TGCGCCAGCAGCCAAGATCCCCCTGGGAGGGCAGATACGCAGTATTTT. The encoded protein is CASSQDPPGRADTQYF.

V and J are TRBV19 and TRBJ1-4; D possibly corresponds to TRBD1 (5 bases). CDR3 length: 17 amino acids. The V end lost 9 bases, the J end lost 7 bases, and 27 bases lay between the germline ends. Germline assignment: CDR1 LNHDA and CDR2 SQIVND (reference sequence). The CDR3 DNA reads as TGTGCCAGGGCCAAATCTGGACAAAGACGATGTGGTGAAAAACTGTTTTTT. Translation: CARAKSGQRRCGEKLFF.

The CDR3 spells CASSEAGMPQGDTIYF. Written as DNA, the CDR3 is TGTGCCAGCAGTGAAGCGGGAATGCCCCAAGGGGACACCATATATTTT. This rearrangement joins TRBV6-1 to TRBJ1-3; weak D call: TRBD1 (5 bases). This CDR3 contains 16 residues. V lost 0 bases and J lost 8, with 17 bases in between. From germline, CDR1 is MNHNS and CDR2 SASEGT.

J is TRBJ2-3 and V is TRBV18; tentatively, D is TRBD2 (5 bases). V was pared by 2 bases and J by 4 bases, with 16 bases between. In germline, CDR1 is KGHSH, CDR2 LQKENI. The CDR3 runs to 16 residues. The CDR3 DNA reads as TGTGCCAGCTCACCATACGACGCCAGCGGCGCAGATACGCAGTATTTT. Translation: CASSPYDASGADTQYF.

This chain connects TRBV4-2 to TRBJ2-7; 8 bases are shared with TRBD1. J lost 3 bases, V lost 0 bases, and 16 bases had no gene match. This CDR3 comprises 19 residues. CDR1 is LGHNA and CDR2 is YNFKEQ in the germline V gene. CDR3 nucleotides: TGTGCCAGCAGCCAAGAAGTATCTTATTTCCGGGACAGGAACTACGAGCAGTACTTC. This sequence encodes CASSQEVSYFRDRNYEQYF.

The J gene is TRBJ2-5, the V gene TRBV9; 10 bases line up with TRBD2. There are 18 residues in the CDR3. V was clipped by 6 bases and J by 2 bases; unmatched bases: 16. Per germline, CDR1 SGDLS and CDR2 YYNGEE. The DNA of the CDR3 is TGTGCCAGCACCACGGGACTAGCGCTTGAAAAGGATCAAGAGACCCAGTACTTC. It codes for CASTTGLALEKDQETQYF.

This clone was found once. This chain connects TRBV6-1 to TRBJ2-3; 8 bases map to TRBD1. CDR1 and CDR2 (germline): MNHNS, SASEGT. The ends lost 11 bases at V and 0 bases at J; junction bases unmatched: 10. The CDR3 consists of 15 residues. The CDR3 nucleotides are TGTGCCCAAGTCGATAGGACAGGGAGCACAGATACGCAGTATTTT. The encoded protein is CAQVDRTGSTDTQYF.

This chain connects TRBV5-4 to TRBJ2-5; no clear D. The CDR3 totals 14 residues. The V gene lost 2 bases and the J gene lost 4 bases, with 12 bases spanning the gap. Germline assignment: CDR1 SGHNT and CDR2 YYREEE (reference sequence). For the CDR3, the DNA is TGTGCCAGCAGCTTCCCCGGGTTGGGAGAGACCCAGTACTTC. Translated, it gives CASSFPGLGETQYF.

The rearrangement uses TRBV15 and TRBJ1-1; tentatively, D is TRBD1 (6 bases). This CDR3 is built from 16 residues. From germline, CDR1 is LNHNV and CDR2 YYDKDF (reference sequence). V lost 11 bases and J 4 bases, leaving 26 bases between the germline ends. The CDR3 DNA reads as TGTGCCTCTCGGGGGGGGGACACAACGTTGGGCACTGAAGCTTTCTTT. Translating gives CASRGGDTTLGTEAFF.

The CDR3 loop is CASIGLLEAFF. The CDR3 DNA follows: TGTGCCAGTATCGGACTCCTTGAAGCTTTCTTT. The V gene is TRBV19, the J gene TRBJ1-1, with no clear D. The CDR3 has 11 amino acids. Germline-derived CDR1 and CDR2 are LNHDA and SQIVND (reference sequence). The V end lost 7 bases, the J end lost 7 bases, and 10 bases lay between the germline ends.

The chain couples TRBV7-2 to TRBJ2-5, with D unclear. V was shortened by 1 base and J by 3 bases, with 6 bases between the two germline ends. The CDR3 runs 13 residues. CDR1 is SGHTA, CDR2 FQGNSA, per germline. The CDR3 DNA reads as TGTGCCAGCAGCTTAGGGCAGAAAGAGACCCAGTACTTC. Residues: CASSLGQKETQYF.

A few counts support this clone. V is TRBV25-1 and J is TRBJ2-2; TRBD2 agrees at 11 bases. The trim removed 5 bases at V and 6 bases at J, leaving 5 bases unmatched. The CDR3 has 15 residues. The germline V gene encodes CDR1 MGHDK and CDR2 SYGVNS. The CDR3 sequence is CASSTSGSVPGELFF. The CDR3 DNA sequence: TGTGCCAGCAGTACTAGCGGGAGTGTTCCCGGGGAGCTGTTTTTT.